This TCR beta chain was identified during a study of cytotoxic CD8 clonotypes in ibrutinib-treated CLL. General study results and limits: Upon ibrutinib response clonality rose, and upon progression it fell back toward baseline. Investigators sampled sustained-remission and progressing patients at differing times. Rare overall, public clonotypes shrank or held steady under therapy.

From cryopreserved PBMCs came 2 to 2.5 micrograms of genomic DNA used for TCR beta libraries. Points on this clone: Its antigen remains unidentified.

Repertoires were generated with immunoSEQ multiplex PCR, while TCRdb's copy carries only in-frame clones and drops some. The sample holds 250,000 to 350,000 clones, less than 85% seen once. Trimming pared 3 bases from V and 3 bases from J, leaving 10 bases between. Germline V lookup: CDR1 SGDLS, CDR2 YYNGEE. The CDR3 covers 13 residues. The sequence was obtained from a human donor with chronic lymphocytic leukemia. The sequenced sample was PBMCs, obtained at disease progression, from a patient treated with ibrutinib. The chain carries TRBV9 and TRBJ2-7, with D uncertain. CDR3 DNA: TGTGCCAGCAGCGGACCCTCTGTCTACGAGCAGTACTTC. Encoded protein: CASSGPSVYEQYF.